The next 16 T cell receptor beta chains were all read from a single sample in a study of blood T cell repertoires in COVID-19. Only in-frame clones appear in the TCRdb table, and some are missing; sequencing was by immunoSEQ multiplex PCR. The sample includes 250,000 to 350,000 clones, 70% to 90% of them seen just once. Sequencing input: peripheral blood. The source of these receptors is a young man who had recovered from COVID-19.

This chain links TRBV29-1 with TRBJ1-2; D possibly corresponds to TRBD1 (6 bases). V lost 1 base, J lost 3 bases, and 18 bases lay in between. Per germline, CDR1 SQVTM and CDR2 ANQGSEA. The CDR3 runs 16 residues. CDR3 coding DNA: TGCAGCGTTGAAGCTCACTACACACAGGGCCACTATGGCTACACCTTC. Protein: CSVEAHYTQGHYGYTF.

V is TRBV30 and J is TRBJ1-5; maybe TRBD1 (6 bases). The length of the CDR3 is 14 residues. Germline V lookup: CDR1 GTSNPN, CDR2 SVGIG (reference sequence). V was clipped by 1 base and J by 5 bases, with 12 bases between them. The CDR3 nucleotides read TGTGCCTGGAGTGAGGGGGGGGCCCATCAGCCCCAGCATTTT. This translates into CAWSEGGAHQPQHF.

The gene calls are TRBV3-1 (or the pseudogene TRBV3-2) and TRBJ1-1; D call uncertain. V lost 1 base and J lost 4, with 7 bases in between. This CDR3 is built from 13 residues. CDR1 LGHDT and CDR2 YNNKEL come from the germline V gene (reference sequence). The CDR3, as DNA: TGTGCCAGCAGCCAAGGGGAGCGCACTGAAGCTTTCTTT. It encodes CASSQGERTEAFF.

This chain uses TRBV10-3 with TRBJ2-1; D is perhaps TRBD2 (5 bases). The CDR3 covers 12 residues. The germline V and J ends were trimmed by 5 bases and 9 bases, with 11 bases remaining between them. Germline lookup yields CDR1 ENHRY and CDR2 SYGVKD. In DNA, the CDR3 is TGTGCCATCAGTACGGGGTCTGGTGAGCAGTTCTTC. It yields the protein CAISTGSGEQFF.

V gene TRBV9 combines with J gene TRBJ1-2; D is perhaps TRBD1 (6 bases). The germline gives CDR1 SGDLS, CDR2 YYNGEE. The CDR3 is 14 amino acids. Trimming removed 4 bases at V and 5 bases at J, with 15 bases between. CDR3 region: CASSRDTRSYGYTF. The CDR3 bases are TGTGCCAGCAGCCGGGACACACGGAGTTATGGCTACACCTTC. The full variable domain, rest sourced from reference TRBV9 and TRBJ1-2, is DSGVTQTPKHLITATGQRVTLRCSPRSGDLSVYWYQQSLDQGLQFLIQYYNGEERAKGNILERFSAQQFPDLHSELNLSSLELGDSALYFCASSRDTRSYGYTFGSGTRLTVV.

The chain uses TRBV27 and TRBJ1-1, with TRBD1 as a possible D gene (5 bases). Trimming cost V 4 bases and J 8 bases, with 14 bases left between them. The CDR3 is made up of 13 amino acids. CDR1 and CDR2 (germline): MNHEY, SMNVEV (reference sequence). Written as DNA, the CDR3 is TGTGCCAGCAGTTCGACTGGGGGGATGGAAGCTTTCTTT. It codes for CASSSTGGMEAFF.

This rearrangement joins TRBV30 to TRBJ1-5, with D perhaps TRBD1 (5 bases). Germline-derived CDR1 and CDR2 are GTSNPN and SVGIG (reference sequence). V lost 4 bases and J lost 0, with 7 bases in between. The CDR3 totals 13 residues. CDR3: CAWTGDSNQPQHF. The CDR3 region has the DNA TGTGCCTGGACGGGGGATAGCAATCAGCCCCAGCATTTT.

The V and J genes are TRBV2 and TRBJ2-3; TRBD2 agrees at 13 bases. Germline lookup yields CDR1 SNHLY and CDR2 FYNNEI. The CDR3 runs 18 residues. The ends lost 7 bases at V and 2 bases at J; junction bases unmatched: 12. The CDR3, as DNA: TGTGCCAGCATACTAACCCCGGGACTAGCGGGGTCCACAGATACGCAGTATTTT. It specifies CASILTPGLAGSTDTQYF.

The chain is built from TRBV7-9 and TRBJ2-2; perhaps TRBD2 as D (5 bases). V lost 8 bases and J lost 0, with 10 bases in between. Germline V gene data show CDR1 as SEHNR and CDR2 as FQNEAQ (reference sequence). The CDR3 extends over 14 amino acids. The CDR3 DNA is TGTGCCAGCCTGCAGCGGTCGAACACCGGGGAGCTGTTTTTT. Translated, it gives CASLQRSNTGELFF.

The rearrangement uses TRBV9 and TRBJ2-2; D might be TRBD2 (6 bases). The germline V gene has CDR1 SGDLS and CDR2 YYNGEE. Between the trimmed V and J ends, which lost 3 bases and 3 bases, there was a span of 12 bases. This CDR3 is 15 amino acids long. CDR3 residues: CASSAWREDTGELFF. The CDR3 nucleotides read TGTGCCAGCAGCGCCTGGAGGGAGGACACCGGGGAGCTGTTTTTT.

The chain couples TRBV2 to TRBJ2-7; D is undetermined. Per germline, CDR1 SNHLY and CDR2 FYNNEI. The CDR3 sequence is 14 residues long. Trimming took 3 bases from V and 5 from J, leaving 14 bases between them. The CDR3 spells CASSDPRTPNEQYF. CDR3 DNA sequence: TGTGCCAGCAGTGACCCGCGCACCCCCAACGAGCAGTACTTC.

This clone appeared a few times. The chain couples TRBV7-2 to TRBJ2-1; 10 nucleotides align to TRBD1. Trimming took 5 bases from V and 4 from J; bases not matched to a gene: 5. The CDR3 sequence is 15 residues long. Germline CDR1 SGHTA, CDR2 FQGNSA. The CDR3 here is CASSLTGGGYNEQFF. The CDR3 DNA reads TGTGCCAGCAGCCTGACAGGGGGCGGTTACAATGAGCAGTTCTTC.

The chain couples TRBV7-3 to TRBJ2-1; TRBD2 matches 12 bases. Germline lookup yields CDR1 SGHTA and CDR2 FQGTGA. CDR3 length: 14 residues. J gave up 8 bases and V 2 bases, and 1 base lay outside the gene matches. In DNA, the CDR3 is TGTGCCAGCAGCTTACTAGCGGGGGGGCATGAGCAGTTCTTC. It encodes CASSLLAGGHEQFF.

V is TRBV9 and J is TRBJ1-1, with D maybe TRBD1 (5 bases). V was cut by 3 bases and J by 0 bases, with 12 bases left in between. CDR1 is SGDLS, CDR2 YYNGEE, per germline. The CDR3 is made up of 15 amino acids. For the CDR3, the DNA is TGTGCCAGCAGCGCGTGGGGCATCATGAACACTGAAGCTTTCTTT. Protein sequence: CASSAWGIMNTEAFF.

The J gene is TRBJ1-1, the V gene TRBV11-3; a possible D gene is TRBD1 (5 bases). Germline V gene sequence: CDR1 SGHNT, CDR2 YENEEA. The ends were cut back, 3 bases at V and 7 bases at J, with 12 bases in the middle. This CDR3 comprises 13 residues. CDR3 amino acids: CASSLGGYNEAFF. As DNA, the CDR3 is TGTGCCAGCAGCTTGGGGGGGTATAATGAAGCTTTCTTT.

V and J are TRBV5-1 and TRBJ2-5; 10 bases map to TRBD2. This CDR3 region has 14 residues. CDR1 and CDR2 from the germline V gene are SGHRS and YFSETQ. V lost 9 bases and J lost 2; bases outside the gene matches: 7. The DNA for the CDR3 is TGCGCCACCTCCAGCGGGGGGGGACAAGAGACCCAGTACTTC. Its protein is CATSSGGGQETQYF.